The present T cell receptor beta chain was sequenced within a study of blood T cells in healthy people across ages. A second about 7 to 11 cycle PCR used barcoded and J-beta primers. TCRdb reanalysed the 5' RACE reads using MiXCR and keeps one entry per CDR3 protein. This sample has some 780,000 distinct CDR3 sequences, with more than 55% found just once. From germline, CDR1 is LGHNA and CDR2 YNFKEQ. CDR3 length: 14 residues. V lost 0 bases to trimming and J lost 1 base, with 7 bases between them. Notes on the study in general: The study could not conclusively compare naive and antigen-experienced cells, given its unsorted PBMCs. Whereas aged donors had fewer naive CD4+ cells, long-lived donors had more of them and higher diversity.

This clonotype was counted ten times or more. Antigen unknown. The sequenced material came from blood. This TCR was recovered from a man aged 35-49 years in good health. V and J are TRBV4-2 and TRBJ2-7; D unresolved. CDR3 sequence reads: CASSQDSGSYEQYF. The DNA of the CDR3 is TGTGCCAGCAGCCAAGACTCGGGTTCCTACGAGCAGTACTTC.